This TCR beta chain was sequenced for a study of T cells in localized non-small cell lung cancer. Study-wide points: The highest T cell clonality was in uninvolved adjacent lung, above tumor. Greater T cell density in blood accompanied longer overall survival.

This CDR3 has 14 residues. Germline lookup yields CDR1 SEHNR and CDR2 FQNEAQ (reference sequence). The germline V and J ends were trimmed by 2 bases and 0 bases, with 8 bases remaining between them. A few counts support this clone. Its cognate antigen is unknown. Generated by immunoSEQ multiplex PCR, the TCRdb table keeps only in-frame clones and is missing some. Among tens of thousands of clones listed, around 81% were seen once. The sequences come from peripheral blood, collected before any cancer treatment. The sequence derives from a female donor over 55 with stage I lung adenocarcinoma. J is TRBJ2-7 and V is TRBV7-9, with no clear D. DNA for the CDR3: TGTGCCAGCAGCTTATCCCAGAGCTCCTACGAGCAGTACTTC. Residues: CASSLSQSSYEQYF.